This T cell receptor (beta chain) was recovered during a study of CD8+CD57+ T cells in acquired aplastic anemia (dated by TCRdb to about 2018). The study in broad terms: On average, sorted CD4+ and CD8+ cells yielded around 3.5 ug of extracted DNA, with a range of roughly 0.19 to 27.4 ug. CD8+CD57+ expansion was defined as frequency above the mean frequency observed in healthy subjects.

Here is what the overall study found, with its caveats: Patients and healthy controls showed no significant difference in CD8+ Simpson's diversity (P=0.060). Roughly 29 CD8+ CDR3 sequences were found to be shared between patients and controls, but these sequences appeared to be highly expressed in patients and within the immunodominant clones of the patients.

Genomic DNA served as template for TCR beta VDJ combination and CDR3 sequence profiling. An Illumina HiSeq 2000 was used for TCR repertoire sequencing. In the authors' own workflow: TRBV/TRBJ rearrangement plots, CDR3 size and DJ length profiles, and Simpson's diversity index were used to assess repertoires. The most abundant DNA sequence in the deep sequencing data was defined as the immunodominant clone. CDR3 amino acid sequences were screened for sharing across subjects and compared with published repertoires and the VDJdb database. TCRdb reworked the public reads: Q25 trimming with fastp, MiXCR clone assembly, productive beta chains retained. Rows are unified per CDR3 protein, each entry keeping the most common DNA and genes. The V and J calls were determined by TCRdb, not by the authors. This sample lists approximately 150,000 distinct CDR3 sequences; about two thirds were detected once. Together, the top ten hold under 60% of the sample.

Deletion took 3 bases off V and 9 bases off J, with a span of 6 bases between the germline ends. As encoded in the germline V gene, CDR1 is SNHLY while CDR2 is FYNNEI. The CDR3 holds 10 amino acids from the cysteine to the phenylalanine. Of all the DNA, just the CDR3 is kept, 30 bases in frame from base 1. Flow cytometry had shown CD8+CD57+ cell expansion in the patients selected for sequencing. Every patient had a diagnosis of severe acquired aplastic anemia based on International Study of Aplastic Anemia and Agranulocytosis and Camitta criteria. At the time blood was sampled, none of the patients had received any therapy. In this study, sorted CD4+ and CD8+ T cells from the blood of healthy subjects and of severe aplastic anemia patients had their TCR repertoires deep-sequenced. Patients were enrolled in the USA under clinicaltrials.gov protocols 00001620, 01623167, 00001397, 00071045, 00081523 and 00961064. Ficoll-Paque density gradient centrifugation was used to isolate peripheral blood mononuclear cells. Before DNA was extracted, CD4+ and CD8+ T cells were sorted using either FACS or magnetic beads.

The count of this clonotype is one. Its antigen remains undetermined. The record has no base qualities; no much larger clone is one base away. A single read makes a weak case. The specimen sequenced was sorted CD4+, CD8+, or CD8+CD57+ T cells (not recorded which) from PBMCs. The V and J genes are TRBV2 and TRBJ2-7; the D segment could be TRBD2, given 6 matching bases. This TCR was recovered from a human donor with aplastic anemia. CDR3 region: CASSEGGQYF. The base sequence is TGTGCCAGCAGTGAGGGAGGGCAGTACTTC.